This T cell receptor beta chain comes out of a study of cytomegalovirus exposure and HLA in healthy donors. Amplification used 60 Vbeta primers and 13 Jbeta primers. TCRdb's table, derived via immunoSEQ multiplex PCR, lists solely in-frame clones and lacks some. The sample yields roughly 130,000 clones, 80% to 90% seen once. Trimming removed 7 bases at V and 7 bases at J, with 22 bases between. The germline V gene has CDR1 SQVTM and CDR2 ANQGSEA. The CDR3 sequence is 15 residues long. This TCR derives from a woman younger than 30 in good health and CMV-seropositive. The chain links TRBV29-1 to TRBJ1-4; possible D gene TRBD1, 6 bases. The sample comprised PBMCs. This chain's CDR3 is CSAETWTEWGEKLFF. In nucleotides, the CDR3 is TGCAGCGCCGAAACCTGGACAGAGTGGGGTGAAAAACTGTTTTTT. The full variable domain, with the rest looked up from reference TRBV29-1 and TRBJ1-4, is SAVISQKPSRDICQRGTSLTIQCQVDSQVTMMFWYRQQPGQSLTLIATANQGSEATYESGFVIDKFPISRPNLTFSTLTVSNMSPEDSSIYLCSAETWTEWGEKLFFGSGTQLSVL.